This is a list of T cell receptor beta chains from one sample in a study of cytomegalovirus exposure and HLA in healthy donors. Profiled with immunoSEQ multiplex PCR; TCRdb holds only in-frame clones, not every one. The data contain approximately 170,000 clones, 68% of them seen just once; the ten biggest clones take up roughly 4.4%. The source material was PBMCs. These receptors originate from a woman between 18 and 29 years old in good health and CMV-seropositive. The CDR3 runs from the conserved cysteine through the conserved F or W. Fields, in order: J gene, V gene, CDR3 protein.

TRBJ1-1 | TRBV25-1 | CASSNPTGNTEAFF
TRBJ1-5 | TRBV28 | CASSLQGRPQHF
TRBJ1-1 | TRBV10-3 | CAINRGMNTEAFF
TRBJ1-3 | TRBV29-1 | CSVPAGSGNTIYF
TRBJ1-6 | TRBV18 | CASRETSNSPLHF
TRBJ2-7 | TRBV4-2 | CASSPDTYEQYF
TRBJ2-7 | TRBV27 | CASSLRGAYEQYF
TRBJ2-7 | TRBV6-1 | CASRGGERTYEQYF
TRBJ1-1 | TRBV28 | CASSFLGARSTEAFF
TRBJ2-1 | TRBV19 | CASSIDLSGSNNEQFF
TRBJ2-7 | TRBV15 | CATSRDWGGRSYEQYF
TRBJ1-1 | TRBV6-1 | CASSLQTGANTEAFF
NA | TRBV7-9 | CASSSPRQATEQYF
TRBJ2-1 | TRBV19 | CASSLTSGGGDEQFF
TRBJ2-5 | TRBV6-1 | CASSEAQQETQYF
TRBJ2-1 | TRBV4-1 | CASSRGGLAGSNEQFF
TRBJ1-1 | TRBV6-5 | CASGEEGAAAFF
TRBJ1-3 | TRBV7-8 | CASSLVLNRDRVAGNTIYF
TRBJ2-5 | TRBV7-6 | CASSLGGQGAETQYF
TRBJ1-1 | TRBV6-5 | CASSYSPPRSNTEAFF
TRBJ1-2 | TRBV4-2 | CASSRGTASNNYGYTF
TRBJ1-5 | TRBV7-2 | CASSLSPGVYQPQHF
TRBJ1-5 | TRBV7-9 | CASSLGPGFNQPQHF
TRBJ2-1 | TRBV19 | CASSDGAGTSPPGRFF
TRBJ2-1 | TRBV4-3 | CASSQVGLKFF
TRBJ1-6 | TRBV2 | CASSATGANNSPLHF
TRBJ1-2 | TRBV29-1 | CSVAGGGYGYTF
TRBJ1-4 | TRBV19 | CATTTGNEKLFF
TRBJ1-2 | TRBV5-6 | CASSSPGPVGGYGYTF
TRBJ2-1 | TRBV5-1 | CASALGPTDYNEQFF